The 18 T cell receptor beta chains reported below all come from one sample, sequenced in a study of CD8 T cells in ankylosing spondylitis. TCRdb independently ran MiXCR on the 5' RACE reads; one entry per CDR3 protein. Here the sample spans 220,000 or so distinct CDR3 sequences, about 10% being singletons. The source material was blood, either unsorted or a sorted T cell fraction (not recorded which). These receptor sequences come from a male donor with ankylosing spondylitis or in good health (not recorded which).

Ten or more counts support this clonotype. CDR3 loop: CATSAKQGTGNYGYTF. The CDR3 DNA is TGTGCCACCAGTGCCAAACAGGGGACTGGGAACTATGGCTACACCTTC. The V call is TRBV24-1, the J call TRBJ1-2; 7 bases are shared with TRBD1. This CDR3 comprises 16 residues. Germline trimming cut 5 bases from V and 2 bases from J; bases unmatched to any gene: 10. Germline CDR1 and CDR2: KGHDR and SFDVKD.

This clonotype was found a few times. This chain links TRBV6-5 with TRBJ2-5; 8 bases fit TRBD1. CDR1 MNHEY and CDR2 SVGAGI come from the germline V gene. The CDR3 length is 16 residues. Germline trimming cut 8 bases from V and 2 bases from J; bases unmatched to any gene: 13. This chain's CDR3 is CASRTRAGGGQETQYF. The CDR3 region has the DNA TGTGCCAGCCGAACTCGAGCAGGGGGCGGGCAAGAGACCCAGTACTTC.

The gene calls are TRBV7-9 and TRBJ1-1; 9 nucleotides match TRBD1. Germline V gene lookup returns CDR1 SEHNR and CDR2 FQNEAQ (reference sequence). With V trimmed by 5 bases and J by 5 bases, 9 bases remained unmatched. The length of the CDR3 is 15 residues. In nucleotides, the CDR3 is TGTGCCAGCAGCATTCCGGACAGGGGAGGAACTGAAGCTTTCTTT. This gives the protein CASSIPDRGGTEAFF.

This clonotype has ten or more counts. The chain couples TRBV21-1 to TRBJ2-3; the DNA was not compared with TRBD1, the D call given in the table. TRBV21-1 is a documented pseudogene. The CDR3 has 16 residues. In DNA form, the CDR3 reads TGTGCCAGCAGCGACGACCCCGGGACTCGCACAGATACGCAGTATTTT. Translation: CASSDDPGTRTDTQYF.

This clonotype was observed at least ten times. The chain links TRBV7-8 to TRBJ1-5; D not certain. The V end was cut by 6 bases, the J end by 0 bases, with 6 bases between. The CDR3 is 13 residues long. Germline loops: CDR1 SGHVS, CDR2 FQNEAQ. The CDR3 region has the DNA TGTGCCAGCAGATCAAATAGCAATCAGCCCCAGCATTTT. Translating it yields CASRSNSNQPQHF.

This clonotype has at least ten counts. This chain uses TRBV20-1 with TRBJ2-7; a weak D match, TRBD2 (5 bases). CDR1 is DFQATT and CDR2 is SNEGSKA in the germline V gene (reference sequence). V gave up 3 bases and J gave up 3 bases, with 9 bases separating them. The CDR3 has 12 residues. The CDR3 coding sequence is TGCAGTGCTAGTGGGAGAGGCTACGAGCAGTACTTC. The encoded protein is CSASGRGYEQYF.

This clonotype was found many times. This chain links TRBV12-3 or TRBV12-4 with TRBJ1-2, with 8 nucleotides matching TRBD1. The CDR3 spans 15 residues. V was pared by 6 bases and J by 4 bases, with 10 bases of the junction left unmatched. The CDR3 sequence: CASSSTPTGAYGYTF. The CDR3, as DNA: TGTGCCAGCAGCTCAACACCGACAGGGGCCTATGGCTACACCTTC.

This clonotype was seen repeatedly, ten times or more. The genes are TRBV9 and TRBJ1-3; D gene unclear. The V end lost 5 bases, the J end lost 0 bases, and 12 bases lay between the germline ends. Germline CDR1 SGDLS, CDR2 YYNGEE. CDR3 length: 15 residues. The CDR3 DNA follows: TGTGCCAGCAGTGCAGTAATGGGCTCTGGAAACACCATATATTTT. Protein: CASSAVMGSGNTIYF.

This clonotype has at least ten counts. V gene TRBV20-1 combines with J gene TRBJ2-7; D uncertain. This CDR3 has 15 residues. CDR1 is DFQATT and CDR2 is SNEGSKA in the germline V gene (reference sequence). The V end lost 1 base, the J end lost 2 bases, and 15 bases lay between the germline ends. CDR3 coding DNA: TGCAGTGCTAGAGCCCGCGAGGAACCACCCTACGAGCAGTACTTC. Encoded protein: CSARAREEPPYEQYF.

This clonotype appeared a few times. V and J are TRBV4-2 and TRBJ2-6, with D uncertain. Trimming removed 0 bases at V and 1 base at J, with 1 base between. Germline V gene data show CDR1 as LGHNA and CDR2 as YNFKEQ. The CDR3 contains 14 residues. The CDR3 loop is CASSQDSGANVLTF. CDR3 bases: TGTGCCAGCAGCCAAGATTCTGGGGCCAACGTCCTGACTTTC.

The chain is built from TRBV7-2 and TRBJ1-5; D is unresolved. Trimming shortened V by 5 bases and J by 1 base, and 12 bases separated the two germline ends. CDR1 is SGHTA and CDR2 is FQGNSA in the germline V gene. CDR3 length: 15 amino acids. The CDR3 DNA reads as TGTGCCAGCAGCCCCCCTTTGGGGAGCAATCAGCCCCAGCATTTT. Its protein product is CASSPPLGSNQPQHF.

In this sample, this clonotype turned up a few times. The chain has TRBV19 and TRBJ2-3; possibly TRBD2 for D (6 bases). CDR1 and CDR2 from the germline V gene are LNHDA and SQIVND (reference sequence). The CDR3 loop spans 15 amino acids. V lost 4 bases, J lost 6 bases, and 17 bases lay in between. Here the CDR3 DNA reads TGTGCCAGTAGTAGAAACCGGGAAGCGGGTGATACGCAGTATTTT. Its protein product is CASSRNREAGDTQYF.

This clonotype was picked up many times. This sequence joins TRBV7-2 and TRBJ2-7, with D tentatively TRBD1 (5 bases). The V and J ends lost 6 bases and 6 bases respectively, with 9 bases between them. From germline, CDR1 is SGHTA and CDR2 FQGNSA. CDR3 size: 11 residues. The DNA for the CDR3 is TGTGCCAGCAGTTTCAGGGTCGAGCAGTACTTC. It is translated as CASSFRVEQYF.

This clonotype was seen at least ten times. The CDR3 DNA is TGTGCCAGCAGTTTAGGGCCTACTGGAAACACCATATATTTT. Amino acid sequence: CASSLGPTGNTIYF. This rearrangement joins TRBV12-3 or TRBV12-4 to TRBJ1-3; D remains ambiguous. Trimming took 1 base from V and 2 from J, leaving 6 bases between them. This CDR3 contains 14 residues.

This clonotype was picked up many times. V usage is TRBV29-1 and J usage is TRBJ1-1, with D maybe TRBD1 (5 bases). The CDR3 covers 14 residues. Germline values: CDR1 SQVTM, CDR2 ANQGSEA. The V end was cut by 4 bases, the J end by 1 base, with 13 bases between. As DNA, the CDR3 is TGCAGCGTTGGGGCGGGGGGTGCGAACACTGAAGCTTTCTTT. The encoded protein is CSVGAGGANTEAFF.

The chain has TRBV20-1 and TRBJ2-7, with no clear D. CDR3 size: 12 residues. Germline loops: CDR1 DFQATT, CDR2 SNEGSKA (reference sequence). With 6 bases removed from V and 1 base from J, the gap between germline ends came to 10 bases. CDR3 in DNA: TGCAGTGCCCTCAGTAGTTCCTACGAGCAGTACTTC. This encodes CSALSSSYEQYF.

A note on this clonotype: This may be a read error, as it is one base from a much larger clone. In DNA, the CDR3 is TGCAGCGTTGACGTAGGGGTAGAAGGCTACCCCTTC. Its translation is CSVDVGVEGYPF. The V call is TRBV29-1, the J call TRBJ1-2; possibly TRBD1 for D (5 bases). CDR3 length equals 12 residues. The germline CDR1 and CDR2 sequences are SQVTM and ANQGSEA.

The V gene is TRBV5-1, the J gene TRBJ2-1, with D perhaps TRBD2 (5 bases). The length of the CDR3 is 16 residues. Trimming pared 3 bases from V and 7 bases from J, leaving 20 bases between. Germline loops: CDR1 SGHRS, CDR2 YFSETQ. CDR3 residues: CASSWTRDAFVNEQFF. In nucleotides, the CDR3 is TGCGCCAGCAGCTGGACTCGAGATGCCTTTGTTAATGAGCAGTTCTTC.